This entry features one TCR beta chain sequence. The germline CDR1 and CDR2 sequences are SGDLS and YYNGEE. The CDR3 sequence is 16 residues long. After removal of 4 bases from V and 2 bases from J, the junction contained 10 bases not matched to a gene. TCRdb keeps only in-frame clones here, not all; method: immunoSEQ multiplex PCR. The data contain 50,000 to 70,000 clones, 91% of them singletons. The data are from a study of T cell changes during pregnancy in multiple sclerosis. J is TRBJ2-3 and V is TRBV9; 7 positions match TRBD1. The sequences come from peripheral blood, collected in the third trimester of pregnancy. This clonotype was obtained from a female donor in good health, enrolled as a control in a pregnancy study. The DNA for the CDR3 is TGTGCCAGCAGCCTGAGAGGGGGACAGAACACAGATACGCAGTATTTT. As protein: CASSLRGGQNTDTQYF. The variable domain in full, completed from reference TRBV9 and TRBJ2-3, reads DSGVTQTPKHLITATGQRVTLRCSPRSGDLSVYWYQQSLDQGLQFLIQYYNGEERAKGNILERFSAQQFPDLHSELNLSSLELGDSALYFCASSLRGGQNTDTQYFGPGTRLTVL.